What follows are 13 T cell receptor beta chains derived from one specimen sequenced in a study of T cells in localized non-small cell lung cancer. Here immunoSEQ multiplex PCR was the method, and the copy in TCRdb shows in-frame clones only, minus some. The sample lists 6,000 to 8,500 clones, about 93% occurring once. The sequencing here drew on peripheral blood, taken before any cancer treatment. The source of these receptors is a woman aged 35-75 years with stage I lung adenocarcinoma.

This clone has just one count. The chain carries TRBV15 and TRBJ2-5, with D unclear. CDR3 length: 12 residues. Looked up from germline, CDR1 is LNHNV and CDR2 is YYDKDF (reference sequence). V lost 0 bases and J lost 4, with 3 bases in between. CDR3: CATSRDIETQYF. The CDR3 nucleotides read TGTGCCACCAGCAGAGATATAGAGACCCAGTACTTC.

The chain employs TRBV6-6 and TRBJ2-1, with 8 bases fitting TRBD2. V shed 9 bases and J 6 bases; nucleotides not matched to a gene: 7. This CDR3 spans 13 amino acids. Per germline, CDR1 MNHNY and CDR2 SVGAGI (reference sequence). The CDR3 is CASSGAAFNEQFF. In DNA, the CDR3 is TGTGCCAGTAGCGGGGCGGCCTTCAATGAGCAGTTCTTC.

The rearrangement joins TRBV19 to TRBJ1-1, with 7 bases fitting TRBD1. Germline CDR1 reads LNHDA; CDR2 reads SQIVND (reference sequence). This CDR3 is 14 amino acids long. The trim removed 6 bases at V and 5 bases at J, leaving 9 bases unmatched. CDR3 sequence: CASSSTGDGTEAFF. CDR3 coding DNA: TGTGCCAGTAGCTCAACAGGGGATGGGACTGAAGCTTTCTTT.

The chain carries TRBV7-9 and TRBJ2-1; the D is unclear. The CDR3 totals 13 residues. V was pared by 4 bases and J by 8 bases, with 12 bases between. Germline V gene lookup returns CDR1 SEHNR and CDR2 FQNEAQ (reference sequence). The CDR3 sequence is CASSYEVVDEQFF. The CDR3 DNA is TGTGCCAGCAGCTATGAGGTGGTCGATGAGCAGTTCTTC.

This clone was found once. The V call is TRBV5-5, the J call TRBJ2-7; 10 bases fit TRBD1. Germline values: CDR1 SGHKS, CDR2 YYEKEE (reference sequence). The CDR3 runs to 14 residues. After removal of 3 bases from V and 6 bases from J, the junction contained 6 bases not matched to a gene. DNA of the CDR3: TGTGCCAGCAGCTGGGGACAGGGGACAGTCGAGCAGTACTTC. This gives the protein CASSWGQGTVEQYF.

The J gene is TRBJ2-1, the V gene TRBV7-3; no clear D gene. This CDR3 contains 15 residues. The germline V and J ends were trimmed by 5 bases and 12 bases, with 23 bases remaining between them. Germline CDR1 SGHTA, CDR2 FQGTGA. The CDR3 bases are TGTGCCAGCAGCCCCGGACCGCGTAATAATTATGTGCAGTTCTTC. Protein: CASSPGPRNNYVQFF.

This clone appeared a single time. V gene TRBV15 combines with J gene TRBJ2-3; D may be TRBD2 (6 bases). CDR3 size: 13 residues. The V end was cut by 3 bases, the J end by 6 bases, with 10 bases between. Germline V CDR1 and CDR2: LNHNV, YYDKDF (reference sequence). CDR3 sequence reads: CATSRTAGDTQYF. For the CDR3, the DNA is TGTGCCACCAGCAGGACGGCGGGGGATACGCAGTATTTT.

This chain links TRBV7-9 with TRBJ2-3; the match to TRBD2 covers 10 bases. CDR3 length: 15 amino acids. Unmatched junction bases numbered 1, after V lost 1 base and J lost 3 bases. Germline values: CDR1 SEHNR, CDR2 FQNEAQ (reference sequence). The DNA of the CDR3 is TGTGCCAGCAGCTTAGGACTAGCGGGTACAGATACGCAGTATTTT. Amino acid sequence: CASSLGLAGTDTQYF.

The V and J genes are TRBV6-5 and TRBJ2-4; D may be TRBD1 (6 bases). CDR3 length: 15 amino acids. CDR1 is MNHEY and CDR2 is SVGAGI in the germline V gene. The V and J ends lost 2 bases and 1 base respectively, with 9 bases between them. DNA for the CDR3: TGTGCCAGCAGTTACACAGGGAAGGCCAAAAACATTCAGTACTTC. Its protein product is CASSYTGKAKNIQYF.

This clone was detected only once. The rearrangement uses TRBV30 and TRBJ1-2; D is perhaps TRBD1 (5 bases). Germline V gene sequence: CDR1 GTSNPN, CDR2 SVGIG (reference sequence). V was trimmed by 3 bases and J by 3 bases, leaving 14 bases between them. This CDR3 region has 14 residues. CDR3 loop: CAWSLYGGDYGYTF. The CDR3 DNA follows: TGTGCCTGGAGCCTGTACGGGGGGGACTATGGCTACACCTTC.

There are a few counts of this clone. J is TRBJ1-2 and V is TRBV27; D is ambiguous. V was trimmed by 6 bases and J by 8 bases, leaving 16 bases between them. Germline assignment: CDR1 MNHEY and CDR2 SMNVEV (reference sequence). The CDR3 has 13 amino acids. In DNA, the CDR3 is TGTGCCAGCAGGCTCGGGCTTACGGGGGGCTACACCTTC. This codes for CASRLGLTGGYTF.

This chain uses TRBV7-9 with TRBJ1-1; weak D call: TRBD1 (6 bases). The germline V gene encodes CDR1 SEHNR and CDR2 FQNEAQ (reference sequence). CDR3 length: 16 residues. Trimming removed 5 bases at V and 8 bases at J, with 24 bases between. This CDR3 reads CASSPSLGPGALEAFF. The DNA of the CDR3 is TGTGCCAGCAGCCCCTCCTTGGGGCCAGGGGCCTTAGAAGCTTTCTTT.

This rearrangement joins TRBV7-9 to TRBJ1-1, with a weak D call TRBD1 (5 bases). This CDR3 comprises 14 residues. Germline CDR1 reads SEHNR; CDR2 reads FQNEAQ (reference sequence). The ends were cut back, 2 bases at V and 5 bases at J, with 12 bases in the middle. CDR3 in DNA: TGTGCCAGCAGCTTAAGGACGGGGGAGACTGAAGCTTTCTTT. It codes for CASSLRTGETEAFF.